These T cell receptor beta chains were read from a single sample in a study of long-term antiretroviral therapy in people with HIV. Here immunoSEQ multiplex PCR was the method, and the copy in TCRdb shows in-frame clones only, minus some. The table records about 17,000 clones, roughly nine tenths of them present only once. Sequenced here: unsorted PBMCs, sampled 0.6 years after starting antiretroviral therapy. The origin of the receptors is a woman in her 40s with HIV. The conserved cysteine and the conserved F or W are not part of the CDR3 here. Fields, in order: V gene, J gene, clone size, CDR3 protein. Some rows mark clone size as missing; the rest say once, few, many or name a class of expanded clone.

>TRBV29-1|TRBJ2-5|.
SGALNTDPQETQY
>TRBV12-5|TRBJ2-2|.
ASGLNDPGELF
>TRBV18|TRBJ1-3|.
ASSPVLKSSGNTIY
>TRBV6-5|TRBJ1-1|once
ASSTRTDTEAF
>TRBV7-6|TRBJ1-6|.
ASSPRPDNSPLH
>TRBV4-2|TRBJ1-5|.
ASSQDRRVDSNQPQH
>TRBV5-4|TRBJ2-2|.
ASSSDTGELF
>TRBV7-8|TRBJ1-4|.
ASSEAPGQGAKGEKLF
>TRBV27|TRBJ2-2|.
ASSPRGQPNTGELF
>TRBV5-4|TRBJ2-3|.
ASSLAGFPDTQY
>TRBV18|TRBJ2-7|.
ASSPTITSGGYEQY
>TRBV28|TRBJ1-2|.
ASSEARGSRGYT
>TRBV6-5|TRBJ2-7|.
ASSYSSRGLNEQY
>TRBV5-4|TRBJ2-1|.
ASSFDRGVYNEQF
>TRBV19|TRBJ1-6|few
ASSLGDHNSPLH
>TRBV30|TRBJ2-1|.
AWSEYNEQF
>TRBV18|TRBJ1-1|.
ASSPGHMNTEAF
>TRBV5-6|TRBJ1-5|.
ASSLGKLSNQPQH
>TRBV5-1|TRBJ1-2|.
ATGTGNYGYT
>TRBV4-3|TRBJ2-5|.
ASSQDRVSPTQY